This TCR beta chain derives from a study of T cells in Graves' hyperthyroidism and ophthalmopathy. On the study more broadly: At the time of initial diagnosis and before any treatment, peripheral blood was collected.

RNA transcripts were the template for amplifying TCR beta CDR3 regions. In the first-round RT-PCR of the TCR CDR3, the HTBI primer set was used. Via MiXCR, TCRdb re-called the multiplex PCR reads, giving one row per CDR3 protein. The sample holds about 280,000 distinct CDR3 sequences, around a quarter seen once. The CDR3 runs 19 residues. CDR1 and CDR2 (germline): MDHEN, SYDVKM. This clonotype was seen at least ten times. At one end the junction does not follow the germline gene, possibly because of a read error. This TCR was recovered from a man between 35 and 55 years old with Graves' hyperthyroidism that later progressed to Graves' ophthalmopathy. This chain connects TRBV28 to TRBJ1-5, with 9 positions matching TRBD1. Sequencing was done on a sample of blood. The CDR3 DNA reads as TGTGCCAGCAAAGGAGTCCGGGACAGGGCCACTTTATGGAATCAGCCCCGGCATTTT. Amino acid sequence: CASKGVRDRATLWNQPRHF.